Each of the 27 T cell receptor beta chains below was sequenced from the same sample in a study of OX40 agonist ivuxolimab in advanced cancers. TCRdb's copy holds only in-frame clones and misses some; the assay was immunoSEQ multiplex PCR. The sample has about 59,000 clones; 85% are singletons. The sample in question was CD4+ or CD8+ T cells sorted from blood, obtained in a trial of the OX40 agonist ivuxolimab. These TCRs come from an adult with an advanced solid tumor such as melanoma, head and neck, liver or kidney cancer.

This chain connects TRBV21-1 to TRBJ1-5. TRBV21-1 is flagged as a pseudogene. The CDR3 spans 9 residues. This CDR3 is CARNQPQHF. Written as DNA, the CDR3 is TGTGCCAGAAATCAGCCCCAGCATTTT.

V gene TRBV5-8 combines with J gene TRBJ2-7, with D perhaps matching TRBD1 or TRBD2 (7 bases each). The CDR3 is 16 amino acids. The ends were cut back, 6 bases at V and 2 bases at J, with 21 bases in the middle. Looked up from germline, CDR1 is SGHTS and CDR2 is YDEGEE. The CDR3 coding sequence is TGTGCCAGCACTACTGTCGTGGCAGGGGGGGCCTACGAGCAGTACTTC. Translating gives CASTTVVAGGAYEQYF.

This clone occurred once. The chain employs TRBV19 and TRBJ1-1, with 9 bases identical to TRBD1. J was trimmed by 9 bases and V by 7 bases; bases with no gene match: 9. Germline CDR1 LNHDA, CDR2 SQIVND (reference sequence). The CDR3 contains 13 residues. CDR3 nucleotide sequence: TGTGCCAGTACTTCCAGGGACAGGGAACAAGCTTTCTTT. This encodes CASTSRDREQAFF.

This rearrangement joins TRBV7-9 to TRBJ2-1; 13 bases map to TRBD2. The germline CDR1 and CDR2 sequences are SEHNR and FQNEAQ (reference sequence). With 5 bases clipped from V and 8 bases from J, the junction kept 9 bases outside the gene matches. The CDR3 spans 16 residues. For the CDR3, the DNA is TGTGCCAGCAGCCCAGGGACTAGCGGGATTCAGGATGAGCAGTTCTTC. It yields the protein CASSPGTSGIQDEQFF.

The genes are TRBV28 and TRBJ2-7, with TRBD2 as a possible D gene (6 bases). Germline V gene lookup returns CDR1 MDHEN and CDR2 SYDVKM. The CDR3 loop spans 16 amino acids. V was clipped by 5 bases and J by 0 bases, with 17 bases between them. CDR3 amino acids: CASSPFIAESSYEQYF. The CDR3 nucleotides are TGTGCCAGCAGTCCGTTCATAGCGGAAAGCTCCTACGAGCAGTACTTC.

This clone appeared a single time. The J gene is TRBJ1-1, the V gene TRBV5-1, with a tentative D call TRBD1 (5 bases). This CDR3 has 14 residues. The germline CDR1 and CDR2 sequences are SGHRS and YFSETQ. Trimming removed 5 bases from V and 0 bases from J, with 11 bases in between. The CDR3 region has the DNA TGCGCCAGCAGATTACGAGGGGTGAACACTGAAGCTTTCTTT. It translates to CASRLRGVNTEAFF.

This chain links TRBV15 with TRBJ2-7, with D hard to call. Trimming took off 5 bases at V and 2 bases at J, with 13 bases between the two ends. CDR1 is LNHNV and CDR2 is YYDKDF in the germline V gene (reference sequence). This CDR3 comprises 14 residues. The CDR3 DNA reads TGTGCCACCAGCCCCGGATTGGCCGCCTACGAGCAGTACTTC. It codes for CATSPGLAAYEQYF.

As to this clone: Additional DNA sequences in this sample encode the identical CDR3. The chain employs TRBV28 and TRBJ1-1; no definite D call. Trimming left V 5 bases short and J 1 base short, with 17 bases between. The CDR3 is made up of 16 amino acids. Germline V gives CDR1 MDHEN, CDR2 SYDVKM. The CDR3 protein is CASSPGLAGGNTEAFF. The CDR3 DNA reads TGTGCCAGCAGTCCAGGACTAGCGGGAGGGAACACTGAAGCTTTCTTT.

The chain has TRBV28 and TRBJ2-3; possibly TRBD1 for D (5 bases). The CDR3 runs 14 residues. Germline assignment: CDR1 MDHEN and CDR2 SYDVKM. Trimming took 6 bases from V and 1 from J, leaving 11 bases between them. Here the CDR3 DNA reads TGTGCCAGCAGAGGGGCGGCTCGCACAGATACGCAGTATTTT. Encoded protein: CASRGAARTDTQYF.

This clone was observed once. The chain is built from TRBV4-1 and TRBJ2-3; 9 positions agree with TRBD2. The CDR3 totals 17 residues. Germline CDR1 reads MGHRA; CDR2 reads YSYEKL. The ends lost 3 bases at V and 2 bases at J; junction bases unmatched: 9. CDR3 in amino acids: CASSHFLAGELTDTQYF. CDR3 bases: TGCGCCAGCAGCCACTTCTTAGCGGGGGAACTCACAGATACGCAGTATTTT.

The sample holds a few counts of this clone. The CDR3 spells CASSPGLAGEQYF. DNA for the CDR3: TGCGCCAGCAGCCCCGGACTAGCCGGCGAGCAGTACTTC. The chain combines TRBV4-1 with TRBJ2-7; 8 bases match TRBD2. This CDR3 has 13 amino acids. Germline assignment: CDR1 MGHRA and CDR2 YSYEKL. V lost 4 bases to trimming and J lost 6 bases; unmatched junction nucleotides: 5.

This clone has more than one count but fewer than ten. The chain carries TRBV19 and TRBJ1-5; D gene uncertain. CDR1 and CDR2 from the germline V gene are LNHDA and SQIVND (reference sequence). Trimming stripped 7 bases from V and 4 bases from J, with 8 bases between. The CDR3 is made up of 12 amino acids. The CDR3 loop reads CASNHGNQPQHF. In nucleotides, the CDR3 is TGTGCCAGTAACCATGGAAATCAGCCCCAGCATTTT.

The chain links TRBV6-1 to TRBJ2-5; 9 bases map to TRBD1. V lost 3 bases and J lost 3; bases outside the gene matches: 11. CDR3 length: 17 amino acids. Germline V lookup: CDR1 MNHNS, CDR2 SASEGT. The CDR3 coding sequence is TGTGCCAGCAGTGAGATCAGGGGGACAGGGTATGAAGAGACCCAGTACTTC. This encodes CASSEIRGTGYEETQYF.

The chain has TRBV15 and TRBJ2-1; D unresolved. Germline assignment: CDR1 LNHNV and CDR2 YYDKDF (reference sequence). V lost 1 base and J lost 8, with 18 bases in between. The CDR3 runs 16 residues. This chain's CDR3 is CATSRVSGLPTHEQFF. DNA for the CDR3: TGTGCCACCAGCAGAGTTTCGGGCCTCCCCACCCATGAGCAGTTCTTC. The full variable domain, with the rest looked up from reference TRBV15 and TRBJ2-1, is DAMVIQNPRYQVTQFGKPVTLSCSQTLNHNVMYWYQQKSSQAPKLLFHYYDKDFNNEADTPDNFQSRRPNTSFCFLDIRSPGLGDTAMYLCATSRVSGLPTHEQFFGPGTRLTVL.

This chain connects TRBV6-6 to TRBJ2-2; D perhaps matches TRBD1 (5 bases). Trimming took 5 bases from V and 6 from J, leaving 13 bases between them. The CDR3 is made up of 14 amino acids. CDR1 and CDR2 (germline): MNHNY, SVGAGI (reference sequence). The CDR3 coding sequence is TGTGCCAGCAGTCACCAGACAGTAGCCGGGGAGCTGTTTTTT. Encoded protein: CASSHQTVAGELFF.

This chain joins TRBV7-9 and TRBJ2-7, with D maybe TRBD2 (6 bases). Trimming took off 3 bases at V and 0 bases at J, with 12 bases between the two ends. Germline CDR1 SEHNR, CDR2 FQNEAQ (reference sequence). This CDR3 spans 15 amino acids. CDR3 nucleotide sequence: TGTGCCAGCAGCTTTGGAGGGACGAGCTCCTACGAGCAGTACTTC. Its protein is CASSFGGTSSYEQYF.

For this clone: This sample also contains other DNA sequences that code for the same CDR3. The V call is TRBV19, the J call TRBJ1-2, with 7 positions matching TRBD1. Germline V lookup: CDR1 LNHDA, CDR2 SQIVND (reference sequence). V gave up 5 bases and J gave up 6 bases; unmatched junction bases: 12. The CDR3 totals 15 residues. For the CDR3, the DNA is TGTGCCAGTAGTCAAACCGGGACAGACTCTCATGGCTACACCTTC. It encodes CASSQTGTDSHGYTF.

This rearrangement joins TRBV27 to TRBJ1-4; 8 bases fit TRBD1. Trimming cost V 2 bases and J 8 bases; bases outside gene matches: 4. There are 14 residues in the CDR3. Germline V gene data show CDR1 as MNHEY and CDR2 as SMNVEV (reference sequence). The CDR3 region has the DNA TGTGCCAGCAGTTTACGACAGGGGCTCGAAAAACTGTTTTTT. It codes for CASSLRQGLEKLFF. The entire variable domain, with the rest obtained from reference TRBV27 and TRBJ1-4, is as follows: EAQVTQNPRYLITVTGKKLTVTCSQNMNHEYMSWYRQDPGLGLRQIYYSMNVEVTDKGDVPEGYKVSRKEKRNFPLILESPSPNQTSLYFCASSLRQGLEKLFFGSGTQLSVL.

V usage is TRBV14 and J usage is TRBJ1-3; no definite D call. V shed 4 bases and J shed 2 bases, with 9 bases lying between them. Germline-derived CDR1 and CDR2 are SGHDN and FVKESK. This CDR3 region has 14 residues. CDR3 sequence reads: CASSPRVAGNTIYF. CDR3 nucleotides: TGTGCCAGCAGCCCAAGGGTTGCTGGAAACACCATATATTTT.

The V call is TRBV15, the J call TRBJ1-1, with D possibly TRBD1 on 5 matching bases. The CDR3 contains 13 residues. Germline loops: CDR1 LNHNV, CDR2 YYDKDF (reference sequence). V was pared by 3 bases and J by 1 base, with 6 bases between. The CDR3 region is CATSRTENTEAFF. In DNA form, the CDR3 reads TGTGCCACCAGCAGGACAGAGAACACTGAAGCTTTCTTT.

This clone is a singleton in its sample. The chain carries TRBV28 and TRBJ1-4, with a weak D call TRBD1 (5 bases). The CDR3 has 16 residues. CDR1 is MDHEN and CDR2 is SYDVKM in the germline V gene. Trimming removed 6 bases at V and 2 bases at J, with 16 bases between. The CDR3 spells CASRTPAGVTNEKLFF. In nucleotides, the CDR3 is TGTGCCAGCAGGACGCCGGCGGGGGTTACTAATGAAAAACTGTTTTTT.

The CDR3 is CASSVPGLAEGGQYF. CDR3 bases: TGCGCCAGCAGTGTCCCGGGACTAGCGGAGGGGGGGCAGTACTTC. The gene calls are TRBV10-2 and TRBJ2-7; 11 bases match TRBD2. Germline CDR1 reads WSHSY; CDR2 reads SAAADI. The CDR3 has 15 residues. The trim removed 4 bases at V and 9 bases at J, leaving 11 bases unmatched.

The V call is TRBV6-5, the J call TRBJ2-7; D is unresolved. CDR3 length equals 14 residues. CDR1 MNHEY and CDR2 SVGAGI come from the germline V gene. V lost 8 bases, J lost 3 bases, and 17 bases lay in between. In DNA form, the CDR3 reads TGTGCCAGCGGGCCCGTGGGCGTTCTCTACGAGCAGTACTTC. Its translation is CASGPVGVLYEQYF.

This clone was observed a single time. The CDR3 protein is CASSQEPSGGRGEQFF. The DNA of the CDR3 is TGTGCCAGCAGCCAAGAACCTAGCGGGGGGCGGGGTGAGCAGTTCTTC. V and J are TRBV4-2 and TRBJ2-1; TRBD2 matches 11 bases. The J segment lost 9 bases and the V segment lost 0 bases, leaving 7 bases of the junction unmatched. Germline V gene lookup returns CDR1 LGHNA and CDR2 YNFKEQ. This CDR3 spans 16 amino acids.

This sequence joins TRBV19 and TRBJ2-1; D is ambiguous. The germline V and J ends were trimmed by 4 bases and 6 bases, with 7 bases remaining between them. The CDR3 loop spans 12 amino acids. CDR1 and CDR2 (germline): LNHDA, SQIVND (reference sequence). CDR3 protein: CASSTRPNEQFF. CDR3 DNA: TGTGCCAGTAGTACGCGACCCAATGAGCAGTTCTTC. Based on the CDR3 plus reference TRBV19 and TRBJ2-1, the full variable domain is DGGITQSPKYLFRKEGQNVTLSCEQNLNHDAMYWYRQDPGQGLRLIYYSQIVNDFQKGDIAEGYSVSREKKESFPLTVTSAQKNPTAFYLCASSTRPNEQFFGPGTRLTVL.

This clone was seen once. The rearrangement links TRBV28 to TRBJ2-2, with 11 bases identical to TRBD1. CDR1 and CDR2 (germline): MDHEN, SYDVKM. The CDR3 is made up of 17 amino acids. With 4 bases clipped from V and 6 bases from J, the junction kept 10 bases outside the gene matches. The CDR3 DNA reads TGTGCCAGCAGTTCGCGGACAGGGGGCGCTTGGTCCGGGGAGCTGTTTTTT. As protein: CASSSRTGGAWSGELFF.

This sequence joins TRBV13 and TRBJ2-1, with 7 bases aligning to TRBD2. Trimming took 5 bases from V and 8 from J; bases not matched to a gene: 15. Looked up from germline, CDR1 is PRHDT and CDR2 is FYEKMQ (reference sequence). This CDR3 has 16 amino acids. The CDR3, as DNA: TGTGCCAGCAGCCGCAATTTAGCGGGTGGAGCGGATGAGCAGTTCTTC. Translating it yields CASSRNLAGGADEQFF.